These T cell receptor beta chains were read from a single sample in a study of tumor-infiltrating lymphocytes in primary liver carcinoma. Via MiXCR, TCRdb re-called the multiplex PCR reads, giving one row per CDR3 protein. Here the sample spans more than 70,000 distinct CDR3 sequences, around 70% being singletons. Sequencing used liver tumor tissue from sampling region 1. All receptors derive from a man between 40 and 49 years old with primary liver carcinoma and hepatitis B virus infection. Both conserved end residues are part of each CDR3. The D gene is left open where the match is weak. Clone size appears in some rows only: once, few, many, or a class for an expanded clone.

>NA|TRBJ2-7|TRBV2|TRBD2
CASRGTSGRSPYEQYF
TGTGCCAGCAGGGGGACTAGCGGGAGGTCTCCCTACGAGCAGTACTTC
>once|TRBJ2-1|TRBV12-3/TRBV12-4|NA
CAKSLPGHYNEQSF
TGTGCCAAAAGTTTACCCGGTCATTACAATGAGCAGTCCTTC
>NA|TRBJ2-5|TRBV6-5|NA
CASSSGLEGQETQYF
TGTGCCAGCAGCTCCGGGTTGGAAGGGCAAGAGACCCAGTACTTC
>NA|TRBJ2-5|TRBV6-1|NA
CASSAITGVNRQETQYF
TGTGCCAGCAGCGCCATCACGGGGGTAAACCGCCAAGAGACCCAGTACTTC
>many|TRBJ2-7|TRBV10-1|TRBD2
CASSDPSGSGSYEQYF
TGCGCCAGCAGTGATCCCAGCGGGAGTGGTTCGTACGAGCAGTACTTC
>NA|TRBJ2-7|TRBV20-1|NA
CSAPEDPGLSSYEQYF
TGCAGTGCCCCCGAAGATCCCGGACTCAGCTCCTACGAGCAGTACTTC
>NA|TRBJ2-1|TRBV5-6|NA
CVSSSRVSPSSYNEQFF
TGTGTCAGCAGCTCACGGGTCAGCCCCAGCTCCTACAATGAGCAGTTCTTC
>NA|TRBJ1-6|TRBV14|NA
CASSLWGGNSPLQF
TGTGCCAGCAGCCTGTGGGGGGGTAATTCACCCCTCCAGTTT
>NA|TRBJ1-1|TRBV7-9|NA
CASSFGQGNTETFF
NA
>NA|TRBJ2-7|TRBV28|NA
CASSPGVGRTKEQYF
TGTGCCAGCAGTCCCGGAGTGGGGAGGACTAAAGAGCAGTACTTC
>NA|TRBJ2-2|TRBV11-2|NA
CASSLYRTARRHRELLF
TGTGCCAGCAGCTTATATCGCACTGCTAGAAGACACCGGGAGCTGTTATTT
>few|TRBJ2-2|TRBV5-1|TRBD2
CASSSRTSGRTGEPFF
TGCGCCAGCAGCTCGCGGACTAGCGGGAGGACCGGGGAGCCGTTTTTT
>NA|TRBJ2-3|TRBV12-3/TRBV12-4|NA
CVSSLQVADTQYF
TGTGTCAGCAGCCTTCAGGTAGCAGATACGCAGTATTTT
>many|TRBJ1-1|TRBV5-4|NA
CASSLDMEEGEAFF
TGTGCCAGCAGCTTGGATATGGAAGAGGGTGAAGCTTTCTTT
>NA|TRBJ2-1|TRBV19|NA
CASSIGVDFCNEQFF
TGTGCCAGTAGTATAGGAGTGGATTTCTGCAATGAGCAGTTCTTC
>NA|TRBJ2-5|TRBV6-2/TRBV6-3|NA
CAGSYGLKETQHF
TGTGCCGGCAGTTACGGGCTTAAAGAGACCCAGCACTTC
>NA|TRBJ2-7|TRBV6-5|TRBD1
CTNNRDRGYEQYF
TGTACCAACAACCGGGACAGGGGCTACGAGCAGTACTTC
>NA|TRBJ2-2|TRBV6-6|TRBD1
CASSSQGQGAGELFF
TGTGCCAGCAGCTCCCAGGGGCAGGGGGCCGGGGAGCTGTTTTTT
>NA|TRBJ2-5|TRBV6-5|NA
CASSSRTEQETQYF
TGTGCCAGCAGTTCTCGGACAGAACAAGAGACCCAGTACTTC
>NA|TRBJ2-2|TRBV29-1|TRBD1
CRARTGGAKVVTGELIF
TGCAGAGCTAGGACAGGGGGCGCAAAAGTGGTCACCGGGGAGCTGATTTTT
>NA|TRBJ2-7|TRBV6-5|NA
CASSITRDSGSSEQYF
TGTGCCAGCAGTATCACCCGGGACTCTGGCTCCTCCGAGCAGTACTTC
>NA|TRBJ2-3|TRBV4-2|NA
CASSHGGLADTQYF
TGCGCCAGCAGCCACGGTGGATTGGCAGATACGCAGTATTTT
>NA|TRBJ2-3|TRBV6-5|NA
CASSPQLGVGTDTQYF
TGTGCCAGCAGCCCCCAGTTGGGGGTCGGTACAGATACGCAGTATTTT
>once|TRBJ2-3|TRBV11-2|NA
CASSQGTPGTDMLYF
TGTGCCAGCAGCCAAGGAACTCCCGGCACAGATATGCTGTATTTT
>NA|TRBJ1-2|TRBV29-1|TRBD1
CSVANLSDRGPNGYTF
TGCAGTGTCGCAAACCTATCGGACAGGGGGCCAAATGGCTACACCTTC
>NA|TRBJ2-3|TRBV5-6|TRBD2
CASNPTSGRPGTRTDTQYF
TGTGCCAGCAATCCGACTAGCGGGAGGCCCGGGACCCGTACAGATACGCAGTATTTT
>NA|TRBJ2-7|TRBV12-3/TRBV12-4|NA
CASSLGTGTGRCEQYF
TGCGCCAGCAGTTTAGGAACCGGAACAGGGAGATGCGAGCAGTACTTC
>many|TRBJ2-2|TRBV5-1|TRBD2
CASSLAPSGANTGELFF
TGCGCCAGCAGCTTGGCTCCTAGCGGGGCGAACACCGGGGAGCTGTTTTTT
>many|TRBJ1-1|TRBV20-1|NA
CSAGGVLNTEAFF
TGCAGTGCTGGGGGAGTACTGAACACTGAAGCTTTCTTT
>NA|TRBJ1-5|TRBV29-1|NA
CSVEHGNQPRHF
TGCAGCGTTGAACATGGCAATCAGCCCCGGCATTTT
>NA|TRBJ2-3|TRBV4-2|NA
CASSQEAGVSVDTQYF
TGTGCCAGCAGCCAAGAAGCTGGAGTAAGTGTAGATACGCAGTATTTT
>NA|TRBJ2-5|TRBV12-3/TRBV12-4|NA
CASSITVGASLSQWF
TGTGCCAGCAGTATCACAGTGGGCGCGAGTCTCTCCCAGTGGTTC
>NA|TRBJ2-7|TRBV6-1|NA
CASSGWNHEQYF
TGTGCCAGCAGTGGTTGGAACCACGAGCAATACTTC
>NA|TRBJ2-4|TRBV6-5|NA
CASSSSGQGMNIQYF
NA
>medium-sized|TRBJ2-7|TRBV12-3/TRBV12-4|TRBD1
CASSTGQGTHEQYF
TGTGCCAGCAGCACGGGACAGGGAACCCACGAGCAGTACTTC